Listed here are 20 T cell receptor beta chains from one sample, sequenced in a study of response to subunit inactivated influenza vaccine. Via MiXCR, TCRdb re-called the RT-PCR reads, giving one row per CDR3 protein. Of hundreds of thousands of distinct CDR3 sequences listed, 11% to 15% are singletons. The sequencing used PBMCs from blood, collected roughly 2 weeks before vaccination. The receptors shown here come from a man over 45 who received an inactivated influenza vaccine.

This clonotype was seen a handful of times. The rearrangement joins TRBV12-3 or TRBV12-4 to TRBJ2-5, with 14 bases matching TRBD2. The trim removed 4 bases at V and 5 bases at J, leaving 6 bases unmatched. CDR3 length: 16 amino acids. The CDR3, as DNA: TGTGCCAGCAGTTCGTGGACTAGCGGGGGGTGGGAGACCCAGTACTTC. Translated: CASSSWTSGGWETQYF.

The chain recombines TRBV10-3 with TRBJ2-7, with 13 bases that match TRBD2. CDR1 and CDR2 (germline): ENHRY, SYGVKD. This CDR3 is built from 18 residues. After removal of 4 bases from V and 4 bases from J, the junction contained 13 bases not matched to a gene. The CDR3 nucleotides read TGTGCCATCAGTGCCACCTCCCTCACTAGCGGGAGGGCTTACGAGCAGTACTTC. This gives the protein CAISATSLTSGRAYEQYF.

V usage is TRBV27 and J usage is TRBJ2-2; TRBD2 aligns across 7 bases. The J segment lost 7 bases and the V segment lost 1 base, leaving 6 bases of the junction unmatched. The CDR3 contains 15 residues. Germline CDR1 and CDR2: MNHEY and SMNVEV (reference sequence). CDR3 sequence: CASSLWPSGNGELFF. The CDR3 bases are TGTGCCAGCAGTTTATGGCCTAGCGGAAACGGGGAGCTGTTTTTT.

The table lists this clonotype with a few counts. The V call is TRBV10-3, the J call TRBJ2-1; D is perhaps TRBD1 or TRBD2 (5 bases each). CDR1 and CDR2 (germline): ENHRY, SYGVKD. Trimming shortened V by 4 bases and J by 0 bases, and 13 bases separated the two germline ends. CDR3 length: 16 amino acids. The CDR3 nucleotides are TGTGCCATCAGTGGAGGGACCCTTAGCTCCTACAATGAGCAGTTCTTC. Its translation: CAISGGTLSSYNEQFF.

This clonotype showed up many times. V gene TRBV12-3 or TRBV12-4 combines with J gene TRBJ2-2; TRBD1 might be the D (6 bases). V was pared by 7 bases and J by 3 bases, with 18 bases between. This CDR3 has 16 residues. The CDR3 nucleotides are TGTGCCAGCACCCCTACCGGGACAACCGACACCGGGGAGCTGTTTTTT. It codes for CASTPTGTTDTGELFF.

Concerning this clonotype itself: A much larger clone differs from this one at a single base, so this may be a read error. The chain carries TRBV4-3 and TRBJ2-4; 7 nucleotides match TRBD2. Germline-derived CDR1 and CDR2 are LGHNA and YSLEER. CDR3 length equals 16 residues. CDR3 DNA sequence: TGCGCCAGCAGCCAAGATGACAGACTAGCCAAAGACATTCAGTACTTC. It is translated as CASSQDDRLAKDIQYF.

This clonotype was counted a few times. This sequence joins TRBV12-3 or TRBV12-4 and TRBJ1-5, with unresolved D. The V end lost 2 bases, the J end lost 6 bases, and 11 bases lay between the germline ends. The CDR3 is 14 amino acids. CDR3 loop: CASSLYTEGQPQHF. CDR3 in DNA: TGTGCCAGCAGTTTATATACAGAGGGTCAGCCCCAGCATTTT.

The chain recombines TRBV7-6 with TRBJ1-4, with a tentative D call TRBD1 (6 bases). CDR3 length equals 16 residues. Germline values: CDR1 SGHVS, CDR2 FNYEAQ. V was clipped by 5 bases and J by 6 bases, with 19 bases between them. The CDR3 DNA reads TGTGCCAGCAGCGGAGGGCCCGGGACACTTGATGAAAAACTGTTTTTT. As protein: CASSGGPGTLDEKLFF.

The chain is built from TRBV7-3 and TRBJ2-2, with D perhaps TRBD1 or TRBD2 (6 bases each). The CDR3 is made up of 14 amino acids. V lost 5 bases, J lost 4 bases, and 11 bases lay in between. Germline CDR1 is SGHTA and CDR2 is FQGTGA. The CDR3 loop is CASSPRGATGELFF. DNA of the CDR3: TGTGCCAGCAGCCCGAGGGGGGCCACCGGGGAGCTGTTTTTT.

This clonotype was seen a few times. This chain uses TRBV4-2 with TRBJ2-1; no firm D call. The V end lost 0 bases, the J end lost 9 bases, and 15 bases lay between the germline ends. Germline CDR1 LGHNA, CDR2 YNFKEQ. The CDR3 totals 15 residues. The CDR3: CASSQDLGPTSEQFF. The CDR3 coding sequence is TGTGCCAGCAGCCAAGATCTCGGGCCGACATCTGAGCAGTTCTTC.

This sequence joins TRBV6-1 and TRBJ2-5; D is undetermined. The CDR3 runs to 15 residues. Trimming cost V 3 bases and J 0 bases, with 11 bases left between them. Germline CDR1 and CDR2: MNHNS and SASEGT. This chain's CDR3 is CASSETVQYQETQYF. In DNA form, the CDR3 reads TGTGCCAGCAGTGAGACGGTACAGTACCAAGAGACCCAGTACTTC.

This clonotype was seen repeatedly, ten times or more. The gene calls are TRBV4-1 and TRBJ2-3, with D tentatively TRBD1 or TRBD2 (5 bases each). Per the germline V gene, CDR1 is MGHRA and CDR2 is YSYEKL. The V and J ends lost 3 bases and 7 bases respectively, with 14 bases between them. The CDR3 has 14 amino acids. The CDR3 sequence is CASSQETGPYTQYF. CDR3 nucleotide sequence: TGCGCCAGCAGCCAGGAGACGGGACCATATACGCAGTATTTT.

The V gene is TRBV5-5, the J gene TRBJ1-5; no clear D gene. Germline CDR1 reads SGHKS; CDR2 reads YYEKEE (reference sequence). This CDR3 is built from 14 residues. Trimming stripped 3 bases from V and 2 bases from J, with 9 bases between. The CDR3 region is CASSSAHGNQPQHF. The CDR3 bases are TGTGCCAGCAGCTCCGCTCATGGCAATCAGCCCCAGCATTTT.

This clonotype has more than one count but fewer than ten. V is TRBV19 and J is TRBJ2-3; TRBD2 might be the D (5 bases). Germline CDR1 LNHDA, CDR2 SQIVND (reference sequence). There are 13 residues in the CDR3. Trimming removed 7 bases from V and 3 bases from J, with 11 bases in between. The CDR3 sequence is CASKELVTDTQYF. CDR3 DNA sequence: TGTGCCAGTAAAGAACTAGTTACAGATACGCAGTATTTT.

This clonotype has only one observation. It may be a read error: a sequence one base away is much more abundant. As the CDR3 is not closed by the conserved phenylalanine or tryptophan, this likely results from a read error. The chain employs TRBV4-1 and TRBJ1-3, with TRBD1 as a possible D gene (5 bases). Germline V gene data show CDR1 as MGHRA and CDR2 as YSYEKL. V was trimmed by 4 bases and J by 1 base, leaving 11 bases between them. The length of the CDR3 is 15 residues. This chain's CDR3 is CASSPQGLSGNTIYS. DNA of the CDR3: TGCGCCAGCAGCCCCCAGGGTCTTTCTGGAAACACCATATATTCT.

This clonotype showed up just a few times. This rearrangement joins TRBV4-3 to TRBJ2-1, with D unclear. V dropped 0 bases and J dropped 6 bases, with 12 bases sitting between them. Germline loops: CDR1 LGHNA, CDR2 YSLEER. The CDR3 spans 15 residues. CDR3 in amino acids: CASSQDHPSLNEQFF. CDR3 bases: TGCGCCAGCAGCCAAGACCACCCATCCCTCAATGAGCAGTTCTTC.

The genes are TRBV4-3 and TRBJ2-2; D call uncertain. CDR3 size: 15 residues. Germline loops: CDR1 LGHNA, CDR2 YSLEER. Trimming shortened V by 0 bases and J by 7 bases, and 12 bases separated the two germline ends. The CDR3 region has the DNA TGCGCCAGCAGCCAAGATTTGGCGGCCTACGGGGAGCTGTTTTTT. It translates to CASSQDLAAYGELFF.

This clonotype was picked up a small number of times. The chain links TRBV29-1 to TRBJ2-1; D not resolved. Per germline, CDR1 SQVTM and CDR2 ANQGSEA. V lost 6 bases and J lost 0, with 12 bases in between. The CDR3 has 14 residues. In nucleotides, the CDR3 is TGCAGCGTCCTTACCGGGCGCTCCTACAATGAGCAGTTCTTC. As protein: CSVLTGRSYNEQFF.

Comments on this clonotype: Compared with germline, one end of the junction differs, possibly owing to a read error. CDR3: CSARRGFRDLRDEQFF. CDR3 bases: TGTAGTGCTAGGAGAGGATTCCGGGACCTAAGGGATGAGCAGTTCTTC. The chain has TRBV20-1 and TRBJ2-1; the D gene could be TRBD1 or TRBD2 (5 bases each). The CDR3 extends over 16 amino acids. Germline V CDR1 and CDR2: DFQATT, SNEGSKA (reference sequence).

The gene calls are TRBV7-2 and TRBJ2-7; TRBD2 matches 9 bases. The CDR3 extends over 16 amino acids. V lost 1 base and J lost 2; bases outside the gene matches: 6. Germline CDR1 SGHTA, CDR2 FQGNSA. CDR3 DNA: TGTGCCAGCAGCTTAGATCAGCGGGGGGCCGCCTACGAGCAGTACTTC. Protein: CASSLDQRGAAYEQYF. Together with reference TRBV7-2 and TRBJ2-7, the CDR3 gives the full variable domain: GAGVSQSPSNKVTEKGKDVELRCDPISGHTALYWYRQSLGQGLEFLIYFQGNSAPDKSGLPSDRFSAERTGGSVSTLTIQRTQQEDSAVYLCASSLDQRGAAYEQYFGPGTRLTVT.